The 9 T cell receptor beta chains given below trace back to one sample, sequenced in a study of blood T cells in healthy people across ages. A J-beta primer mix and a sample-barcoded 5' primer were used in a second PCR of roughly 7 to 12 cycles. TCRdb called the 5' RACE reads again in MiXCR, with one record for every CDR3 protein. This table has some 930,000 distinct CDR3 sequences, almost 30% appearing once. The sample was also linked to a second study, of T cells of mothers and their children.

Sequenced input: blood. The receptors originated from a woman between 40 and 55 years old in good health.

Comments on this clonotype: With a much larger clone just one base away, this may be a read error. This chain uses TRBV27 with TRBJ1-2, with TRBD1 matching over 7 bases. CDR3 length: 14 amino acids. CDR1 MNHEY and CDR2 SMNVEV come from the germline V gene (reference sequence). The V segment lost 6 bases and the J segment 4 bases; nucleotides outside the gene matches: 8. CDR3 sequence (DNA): TGTGCCAGCAGGACTTCAGGGGGTCCCTATGGCTACACCTTC. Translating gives CASRTSGGPYGYTF.

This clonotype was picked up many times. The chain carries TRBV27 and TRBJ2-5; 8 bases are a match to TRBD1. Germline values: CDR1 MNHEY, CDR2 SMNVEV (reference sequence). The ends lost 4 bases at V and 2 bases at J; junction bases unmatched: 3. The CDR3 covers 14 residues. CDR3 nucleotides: TGTGCCAGCAGTTCCCGGACAGGGCAAGAGACCCAGTACTTC. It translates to CASSSRTGQETQYF.

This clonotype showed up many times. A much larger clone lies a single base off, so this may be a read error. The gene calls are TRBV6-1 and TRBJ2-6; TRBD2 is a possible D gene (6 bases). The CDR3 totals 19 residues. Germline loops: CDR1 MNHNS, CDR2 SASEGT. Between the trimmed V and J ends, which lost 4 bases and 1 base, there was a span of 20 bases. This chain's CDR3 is CASSGFGGSQKSGANVLTF. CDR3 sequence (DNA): TGTGCCAGCAGTGGGTTTGGGGGGTCCCAAAAATCTGGGGCCAACGTCCTGACTTTC.

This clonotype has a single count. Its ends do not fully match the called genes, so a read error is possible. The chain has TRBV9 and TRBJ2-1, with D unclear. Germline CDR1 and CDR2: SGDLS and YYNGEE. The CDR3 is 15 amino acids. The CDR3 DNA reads TGTGCCTGCAGCGTAGAAGGGCGGTCCCACAATGAGCAGTTCTTC. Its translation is CACSVEGRSHNEQFF.

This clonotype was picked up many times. CDR3 in amino acids: CASSSTDYVQFF. For the CDR3, the DNA is TGTGCCAGCAGCTCAACTGACTACGTGCAGTTCTTC. This chain links TRBV9 with TRBJ2-1; TRBD2 might be the D (5 bases). Trimming cost V 4 bases and J 12 bases, with 14 bases left between them. CDR1 is SGDLS and CDR2 is YYNGEE in the germline V gene. This CDR3 is built from 12 residues.

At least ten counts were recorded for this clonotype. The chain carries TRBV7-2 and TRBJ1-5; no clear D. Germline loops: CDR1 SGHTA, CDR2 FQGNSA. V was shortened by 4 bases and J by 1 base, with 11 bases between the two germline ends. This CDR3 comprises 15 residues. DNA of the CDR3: TGTGCCAGCAGCTATAACCCGGGAAGCAATCAGCCCCAGCATTTT. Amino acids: CASSYNPGSNQPQHF.

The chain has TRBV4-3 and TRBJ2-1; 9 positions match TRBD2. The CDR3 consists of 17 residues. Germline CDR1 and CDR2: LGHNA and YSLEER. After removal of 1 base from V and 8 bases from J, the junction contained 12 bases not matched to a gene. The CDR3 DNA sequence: TGCGCCAGCAGCCAAGGCCTCCCGAGCGGGGGGTGCTATGAGCAGTTCTTC. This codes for CASSQGLPSGGCYEQFF.

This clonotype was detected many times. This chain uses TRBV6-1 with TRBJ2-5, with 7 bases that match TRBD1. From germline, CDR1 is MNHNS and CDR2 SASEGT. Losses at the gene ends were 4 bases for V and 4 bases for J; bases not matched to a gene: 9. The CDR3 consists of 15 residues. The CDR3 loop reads CASSARQGGGETQYF. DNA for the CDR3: TGTGCCAGCAGTGCCCGACAGGGCGGAGGAGAGACCCAGTACTTC.

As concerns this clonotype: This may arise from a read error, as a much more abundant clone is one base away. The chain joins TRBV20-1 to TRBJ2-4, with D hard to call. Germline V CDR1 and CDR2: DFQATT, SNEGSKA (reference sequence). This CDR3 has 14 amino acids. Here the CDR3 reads CSVRDGLAKNIQYF. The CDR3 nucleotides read TGCAGTGTTAGAGACGGCCTAGCCAAAAACATTCAGTACTTC.